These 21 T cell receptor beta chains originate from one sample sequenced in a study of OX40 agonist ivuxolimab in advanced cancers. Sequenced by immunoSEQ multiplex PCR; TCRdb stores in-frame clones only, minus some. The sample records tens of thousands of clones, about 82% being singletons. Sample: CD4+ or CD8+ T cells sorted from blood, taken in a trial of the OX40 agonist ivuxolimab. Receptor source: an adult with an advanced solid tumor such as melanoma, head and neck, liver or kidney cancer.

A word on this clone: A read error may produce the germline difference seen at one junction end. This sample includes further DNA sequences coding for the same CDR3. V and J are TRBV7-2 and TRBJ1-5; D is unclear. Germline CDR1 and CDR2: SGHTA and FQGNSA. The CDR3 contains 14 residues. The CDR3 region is CASSLAGSTQPQHF. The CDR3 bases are TGTGCCAGCAGCTTAGCAGGGAGCACTCAGCCCCAGCATTTT. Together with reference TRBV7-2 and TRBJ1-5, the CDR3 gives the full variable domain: GAGVSQSPSNKVTEKGKDVELRCDPISGHTALYWYRQSLGQGLEFLIYFQGNSAPDKSGLPSDRFSAERTGGSVSTLTIQRTQQEDSAVYLCASSLAGSTQPQHFGDGTRLSIL.

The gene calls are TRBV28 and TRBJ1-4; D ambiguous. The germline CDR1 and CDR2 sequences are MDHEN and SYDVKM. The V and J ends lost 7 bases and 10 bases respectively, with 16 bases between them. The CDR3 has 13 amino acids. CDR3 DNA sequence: TGTGCCAGCACCTCCGACGGAGGCGGAAAACTGTTTTTT. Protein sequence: CASTSDGGGKLFF.

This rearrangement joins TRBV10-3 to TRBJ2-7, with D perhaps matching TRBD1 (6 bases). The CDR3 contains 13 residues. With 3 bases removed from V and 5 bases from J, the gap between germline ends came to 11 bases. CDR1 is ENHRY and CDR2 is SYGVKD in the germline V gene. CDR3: CAISEQGNHEQYF. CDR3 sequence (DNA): TGTGCCATCAGTGAACAGGGTAATCACGAGCAGTACTTC.

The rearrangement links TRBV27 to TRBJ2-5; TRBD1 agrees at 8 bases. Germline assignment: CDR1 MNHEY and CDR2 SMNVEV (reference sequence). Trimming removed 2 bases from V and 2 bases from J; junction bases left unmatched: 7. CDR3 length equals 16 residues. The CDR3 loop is CASSLRRQGIQETQYF. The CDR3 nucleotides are TGTGCCAGCAGTTTAAGACGACAGGGGATACAAGAGACCCAGTACTTC.

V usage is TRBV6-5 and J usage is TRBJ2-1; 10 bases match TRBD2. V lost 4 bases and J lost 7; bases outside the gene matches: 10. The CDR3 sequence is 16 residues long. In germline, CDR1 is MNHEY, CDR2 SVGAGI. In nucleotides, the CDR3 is TGTGCCAGCAGTTCCCAAGCGGGGGGGCTTGGGAATGAGCAGTTCTTC. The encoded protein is CASSSQAGGLGNEQFF.

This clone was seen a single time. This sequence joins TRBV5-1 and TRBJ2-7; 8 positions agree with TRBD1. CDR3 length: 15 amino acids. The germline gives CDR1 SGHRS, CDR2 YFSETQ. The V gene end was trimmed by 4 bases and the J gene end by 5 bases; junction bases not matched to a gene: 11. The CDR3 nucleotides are TGCGCCAGCAGCCCGGTGGGGGCAGGGGGCCACGAGCAGTACTTC. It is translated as CASSPVGAGGHEQYF.

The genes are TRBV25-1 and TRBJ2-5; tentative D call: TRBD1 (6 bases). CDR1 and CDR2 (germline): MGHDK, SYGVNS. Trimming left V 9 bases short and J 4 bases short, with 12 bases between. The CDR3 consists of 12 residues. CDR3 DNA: TGTGCCAGTAGGCCAGGGGCAGAGACCCAGTACTTC. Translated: CASRPGAETQYF.

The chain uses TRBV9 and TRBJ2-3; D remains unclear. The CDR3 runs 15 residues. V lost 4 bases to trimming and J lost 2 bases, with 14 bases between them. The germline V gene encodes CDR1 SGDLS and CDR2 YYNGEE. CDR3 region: CASSSTTPPTDTQYF. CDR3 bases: TGTGCCAGCAGCTCCACCACCCCCCCCACAGATACGCAGTATTTT.

The CDR3 loop is CASSSGGAGETQYF. The DNA of the CDR3 is TGTGCCAGCAGTTCCGGGGGGGCGGGGGAGACCCAGTACTTC. The chain links TRBV27 to TRBJ2-5; 8 bases are a match to TRBD2. Trimming at V came to 4 bases and at J to 5 bases, leaving 6 bases not matched to a gene. Germline V CDR1 and CDR2: MNHEY, SMNVEV (reference sequence). This CDR3 contains 14 residues.

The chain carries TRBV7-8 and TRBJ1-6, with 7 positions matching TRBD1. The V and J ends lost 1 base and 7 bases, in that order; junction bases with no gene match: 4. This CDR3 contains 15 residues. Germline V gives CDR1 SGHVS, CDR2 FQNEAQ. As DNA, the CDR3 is TGTGCCAGCAGCTTAGAGGGACAGAGCAATTCACCCCTCCACTTT. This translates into CASSLEGQSNSPLHF.

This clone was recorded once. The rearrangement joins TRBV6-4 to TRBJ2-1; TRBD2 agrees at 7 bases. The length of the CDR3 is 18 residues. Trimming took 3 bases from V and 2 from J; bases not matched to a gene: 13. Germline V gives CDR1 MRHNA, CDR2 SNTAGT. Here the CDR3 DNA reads TGTGCCAGCAGTGAGTCCGACATGGGACTAACTACCTACAATGAGCAGTTCTTC. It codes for CASSESDMGLTTYNEQFF.

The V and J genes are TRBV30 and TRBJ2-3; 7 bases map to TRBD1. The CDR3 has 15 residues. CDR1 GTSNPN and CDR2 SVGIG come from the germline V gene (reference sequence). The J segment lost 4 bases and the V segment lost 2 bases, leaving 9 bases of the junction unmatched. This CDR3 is CAWSRDRDLPDTQYF. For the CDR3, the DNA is TGTGCCTGGAGTCGGGACAGAGACTTACCAGATACGCAGTATTTT.

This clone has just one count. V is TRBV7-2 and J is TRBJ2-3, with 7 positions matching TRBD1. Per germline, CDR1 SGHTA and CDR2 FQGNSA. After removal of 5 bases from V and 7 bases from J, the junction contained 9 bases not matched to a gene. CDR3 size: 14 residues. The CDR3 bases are TGTGCCAGCAGCCTCGACAGGGTGGGGAATACGCAGTATTTT. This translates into CASSLDRVGNTQYF.

CDR3 coding DNA: TGTGCCAGCAGTTACTCAATAGGTCTCTACGAGCAGTACTTC. Its protein product is CASSYSIGLYEQYF. This sequence joins TRBV6-5 and TRBJ2-7; D is uncertain. The CDR3 totals 14 residues. Trimming left V 0 bases short and J 3 bases short, with 9 bases between. Germline-derived CDR1 and CDR2 are MNHEY and SVGAGI.

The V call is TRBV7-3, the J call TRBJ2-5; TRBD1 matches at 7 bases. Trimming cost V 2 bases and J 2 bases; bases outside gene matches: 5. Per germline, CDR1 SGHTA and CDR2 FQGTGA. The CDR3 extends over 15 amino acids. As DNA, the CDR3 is TGTGCCAGCAGCTTATCGGGGACAGTTCAAGAGACCCAGTACTTC. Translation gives CASSLSGTVQETQYF.

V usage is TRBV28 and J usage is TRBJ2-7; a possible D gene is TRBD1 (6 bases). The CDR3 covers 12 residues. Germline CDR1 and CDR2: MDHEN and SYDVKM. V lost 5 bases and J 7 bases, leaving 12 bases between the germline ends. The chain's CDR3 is CASSPGVREQYF. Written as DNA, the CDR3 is TGTGCCAGCAGTCCAGGGGTTCGGGAGCAGTACTTC.

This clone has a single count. The CDR3 DNA sequence: TGTGCCAGCAGCTTCCTACGGACTCCCAGCTCCTACAATGAGCAGTTCTTC. This encodes CASSFLRTPSSYNEQFF. The chain combines TRBV5-6 with TRBJ2-1; TRBD2 is a possible D gene (5 bases). There are 17 residues in the CDR3. V lost 2 bases and J 0 bases, leaving 15 bases between the germline ends. CDR1 and CDR2 from the germline V gene are SGHDT and YYEEEE.

The CDR3 protein is CASSPGRNTEAFF. The CDR3 DNA reads as TGTGCCAGCAGCCCGGGACGGAACACTGAAGCTTTCTTT. This chain joins TRBV7-8 and TRBJ1-1; possibly TRBD1 for D (5 bases). V was cut by 5 bases and J by 1 base, with 8 bases left in between. Germline CDR1 reads SGHVS; CDR2 reads FQNEAQ. There are 13 residues in the CDR3.

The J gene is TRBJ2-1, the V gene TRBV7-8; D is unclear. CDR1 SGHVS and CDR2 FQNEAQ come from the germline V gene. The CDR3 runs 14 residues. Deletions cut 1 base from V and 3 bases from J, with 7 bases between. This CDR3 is CASSLESVYNEQFF. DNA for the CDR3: TGTGCCAGCAGCTTAGAAAGTGTCTACAATGAGCAGTTCTTC.

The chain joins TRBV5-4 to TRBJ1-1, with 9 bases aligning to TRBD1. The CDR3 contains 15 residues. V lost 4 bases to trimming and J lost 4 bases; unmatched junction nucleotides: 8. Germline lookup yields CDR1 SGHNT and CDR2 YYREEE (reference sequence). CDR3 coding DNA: TGTGCCAGCAGCCCACGGGACAGGGTCGTCACTGAAGCTTTCTTT. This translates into CASSPRDRVVTEAFF.

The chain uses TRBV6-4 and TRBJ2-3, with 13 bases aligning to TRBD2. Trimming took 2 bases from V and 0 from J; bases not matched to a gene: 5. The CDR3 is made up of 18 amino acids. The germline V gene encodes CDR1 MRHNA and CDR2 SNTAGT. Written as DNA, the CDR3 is TGTGCCAGCAGTGACCCGGGACTAGCGGGAAAAAGCACAGATACGCAGTATTTT. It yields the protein CASSDPGLAGKSTDTQYF.